Presented here are 10 T cell receptor beta chains from one specimen sequenced in a study of cytomegalovirus exposure and HLA in healthy donors. The PCR was carried out with 60 Vbeta primers and 13 Jbeta primers. Assay: immunoSEQ multiplex PCR; the TCRdb copy retains only in-frame clones and omits some. The sample holds about 110,000 clones, roughly 79% seen once. Sequenced: PBMCs. The receptors here all came from a woman aged 30 to 39 in good health and CMV-seronegative.

The chain has TRBV19 and TRBJ2-7, with TRBD2 matching 12 bases. The CDR3 is 17 amino acids. The germline V gene has CDR1 LNHDA and CDR2 SQIVND (reference sequence). V gave up 5 bases and J gave up 2 bases; unmatched junction bases: 10. The DNA of the CDR3 is TGTGCCAGTAGTTCGACTAGCGGGAGTATCGGGACCTACGAGCAGTACTTC. Translated, it gives CASSSTSGSIGTYEQYF.

This rearrangement joins TRBV25-1 to TRBJ1-1; no firm D call. In germline, CDR1 is MGHDK, CDR2 SYGVNS. The CDR3 is made up of 13 amino acids. Trimming shortened V by 3 bases and J by 7 bases, and 12 bases separated the two germline ends. In DNA form, the CDR3 reads TGTGCCAGCAGTGAGAGAGGTAGCAGTGAAGCTTTCTTT. Protein product: CASSERGSSEAFF.

The chain uses TRBV7-2 and TRBJ2-1, with a weak D call TRBD1 (6 bases). V lost 6 bases and J 6 bases, leaving 15 bases between the germline ends. The CDR3 runs 14 residues. CDR1 and CDR2 from the germline V gene are SGHTA and FQGNSA. The CDR3 bases are TGTGCCAGCAGTTACAGGGTTAGGTCCAATGAGCAGTTCTTC. Translating gives CASSYRVRSNEQFF.

This chain uses TRBV18 with TRBJ1-1; 9 positions agree with TRBD1. J gave up 3 bases and V 5 bases, and 4 bases lay outside the gene matches. Germline-derived CDR1 and CDR2 are KGHSH and LQKENI. This CDR3 has 14 residues. CDR3 in amino acids: CASSTGTGYTEAFF. The CDR3 coding sequence is TGTGCCAGCTCAACCGGGACAGGGTACACTGAAGCTTTCTTT.

The J gene is TRBJ2-5, the V gene TRBV6-4, with 7 bases identical to TRBD1. Germline V lookup: CDR1 MRHNA, CDR2 SNTAGT. The CDR3 length is 13 residues. V gave up 6 bases and J gave up 7 bases; unmatched junction bases: 8. CDR3 residues: CASRTDREVTQYF. The CDR3 DNA reads as TGTGCCAGCAGAACAGACAGGGAAGTGACCCAGTACTTC.

The genes are TRBV27 and TRBJ2-5, with 10 bases identical to TRBD2. Near its end, the DNA agrees better with TRBJ2-7, so the J call may be wrong. Germline V CDR1 and CDR2: MNHEY, SMNVEV (reference sequence). The CDR3 loop spans 17 amino acids. The CDR3 spells CASSSAGLAEGTYEQYF. CDR3 coding DNA: TGTGCCAGCAGTTCGGCCGGACTAGCGGAGGGAACCTACGAGCAGTACTTC.

This clone occurred a few times. The V call is TRBV27, the J call TRBJ2-1; 8 positions agree with TRBD2. This CDR3 comprises 13 residues. After removal of 4 bases from V and 10 bases from J, the junction contained 6 bases not matched to a gene. Germline loops: CDR1 MNHEY, CDR2 SMNVEV (reference sequence). This chain's CDR3 is CASSSREGREQFF. The CDR3 region has the DNA TGTGCCAGCAGTTCCCGGGAGGGCCGAGAGCAGTTCTTC.

This clone occurred once. This rearrangement joins TRBV5-1 to TRBJ2-1; TRBD2 matches at 12 bases. CDR1 is SGHRS and CDR2 is YFSETQ in the germline V gene. The CDR3 length is 16 residues. The V gene end was trimmed by 1 base and the J gene end by 9 bases; junction bases not matched to a gene: 8. CDR3 sequence (DNA): TGCGCCAGCAGCTTGAGACTAGCGGGAGTATTGGTTGAGCAGTTCTTC. Its protein product is CASSLRLAGVLVEQFF.

The chain employs TRBV10-3 and TRBJ1-5; D unclear. Germline-derived CDR1 and CDR2 are ENHRY and SYGVKD. This CDR3 comprises 14 residues. V lost 0 bases, J lost 5 bases, and 8 bases lay in between. CDR3 loop: CAISESPGDQPQHF. The DNA of the CDR3 is TGTGCCATCAGTGAGTCCCCAGGCGATCAGCCCCAGCATTTT.

This chain joins TRBV6-7 and TRBJ1-1; D call uncertain. TRBV6-7 is given ORF status, its function remaining uncertain. Trimming cost V 0 bases and J 4 bases, with 6 bases left between them. The length of the CDR3 is 13 residues. In DNA form, the CDR3 reads TGTGCCAGCAGTTACTCAGCGTTCACTGAAGCTTTCTTT. Translating gives CASSYSAFTEAFF.